This TCR beta chain was profiled in a study of cytomegalovirus exposure and HLA in healthy donors. Notes on the study in general: Immune exposure was documented only through CMV serostatus. Reportedly, fewer N-insertions than the roughly 600-donor mean appeared in an Asian-associated ancestry cluster in a later analysis.

The CDR3 contains 15 residues. Germline values: CDR1 SGHVS, CDR2 FNYEAQ. The junction had 6 bases not matched to a gene; V was cut back by 3 bases and J by 8 bases. Comments on this clone: The antigen remains unidentified.

Both 60 Vbeta primers and 13 Jbeta primers went into the PCR. The data were produced by immunoSEQ multiplex PCR, yet TCRdb's version contains in-frame clones alone and is incomplete. This sample yields over 150,000 clones, of which over 75% are seen a single time; approximately 5.6% belongs to the top ten. This sequence was found in a middle-aged woman in good health and CMV-seropositive. The rearrangement joins TRBV7-6 to TRBJ2-1; 11 bases are a match to TRBD2. The sequencing input was PBMCs. The CDR3 DNA reads TGTGCCAGCAGCTTCCAGACTAGCGGGATAGATGAGCAGTTCTTC. It codes for CASSFQTSGIDEQFF.